The TCR beta chain described here comes from a study of blood T cell repertoires in COVID-19. On the study more broadly: Samples taken during acute and convalescent COVID-19 were collected in the United States, Italy and Spain. T cells, B-cell-depleted T cells, or PBMCs supplied cDNA or gDNA.

Sequencing was performed with immunoSEQ multiplex PCR; in TCRdb, only in-frame clones are kept and a portion is missing. This table has about 190,000 clones, about four fifths appearing once. V was pared by 6 bases and J by 6 bases, with 12 bases of the junction left unmatched. The V gene's germline CDR1 is MNHEY and CDR2 SVGEGT. There are 15 residues in the CDR3. This sequence was found in a man aged 50 or older with active or convalescent COVID-19. V is TRBV6-2 or TRBV6-3 and J is TRBJ2-7; 9 nucleotides line up with TRBD2. What was sequenced was peripheral blood. The CDR3 DNA follows: TGTGCCAGCAGCCCCCCCGGCATAGCGGGGGCCGAGCAGTACTTC. This translates into CASSPPGIAGAEQYF.